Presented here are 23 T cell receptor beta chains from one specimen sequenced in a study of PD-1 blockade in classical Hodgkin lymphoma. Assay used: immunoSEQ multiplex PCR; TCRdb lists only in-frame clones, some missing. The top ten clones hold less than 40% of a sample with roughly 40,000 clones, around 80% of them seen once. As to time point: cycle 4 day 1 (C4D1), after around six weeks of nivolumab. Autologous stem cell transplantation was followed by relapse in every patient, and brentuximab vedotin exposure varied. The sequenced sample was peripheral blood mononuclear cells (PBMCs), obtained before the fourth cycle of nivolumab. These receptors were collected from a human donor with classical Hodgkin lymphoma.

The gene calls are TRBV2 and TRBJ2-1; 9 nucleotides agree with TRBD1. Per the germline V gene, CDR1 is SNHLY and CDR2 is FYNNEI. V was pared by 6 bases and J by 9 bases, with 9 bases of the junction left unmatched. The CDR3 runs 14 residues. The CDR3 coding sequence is TGTGCCAGCAGGACCGGGACAGGGTGGGGTGAGCAGTTCTTC. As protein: CASRTGTGWGEQFF. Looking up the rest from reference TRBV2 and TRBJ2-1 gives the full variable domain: EPEVTQTPSHQVTQMGQEVILRCVPISNHLYFYWYRQILGQKVEFLVSFYNNEISEKSEIFDDQFSVERPDGSNFTLKIRSTKLEDSAMYFCASRTGTGWGEQFFGPGTRLTVL.

The CDR3 nucleotides are TGTGCCAGCAGCGGGGGCTACTACAATGAGCAGTTCTTC. Translated, it gives CASSGGYYNEQFF. The chain recombines TRBV27 with TRBJ2-1; D could derive from TRBD1 or TRBD2 (6 bases each). Trimming took 6 bases from V and 3 from J, leaving 9 bases between them. The CDR3 has 13 residues. Per the germline V gene, CDR1 is MNHEY and CDR2 is SMNVEV (reference sequence).

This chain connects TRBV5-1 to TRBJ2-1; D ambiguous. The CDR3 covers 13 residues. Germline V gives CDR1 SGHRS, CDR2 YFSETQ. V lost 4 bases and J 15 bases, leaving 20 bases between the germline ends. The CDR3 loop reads CASSPPLEPRVFF. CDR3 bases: TGCGCCAGCAGCCCCCCCCTCGAACCTAGGGTGTTCTTC.

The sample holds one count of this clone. In nucleotides, the CDR3 is TGCGCCAGCAGCCAACACAGGGGGCGAGACACAGATACGCAGTATTTT. This codes for CASSQHRGRDTDTQYF. This chain joins TRBV4-3 and TRBJ2-3; TRBD1 matches 9 bases. V lost 2 bases and J lost 2; bases outside the gene matches: 5. Germline V lookup: CDR1 LGHNA, CDR2 YSLEER. This CDR3 spans 16 amino acids.

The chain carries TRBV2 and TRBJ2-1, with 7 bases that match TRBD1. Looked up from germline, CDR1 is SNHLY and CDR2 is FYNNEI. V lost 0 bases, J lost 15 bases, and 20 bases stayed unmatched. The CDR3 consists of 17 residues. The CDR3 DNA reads TGTGCCAGCAGTGAAGCTGTTCGACGGACAGGAAAAGATAGAGTGTTCTTC. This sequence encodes CASSEAVRRTGKDRVFF.

As DNA, the CDR3 is TGTGCCAGCAGTGCGGGGGCTGGAACTAATGAAAAACTGTTTTTT. Protein sequence: CASSAGAGTNEKLFF. V gene TRBV6-1 combines with J gene TRBJ1-4; D is perhaps TRBD1 (6 bases). The CDR3 contains 15 residues. CDR1 and CDR2 (germline): MNHNS, SASEGT. Trimming cost V 4 bases and J 1 base, with 10 bases left between them.

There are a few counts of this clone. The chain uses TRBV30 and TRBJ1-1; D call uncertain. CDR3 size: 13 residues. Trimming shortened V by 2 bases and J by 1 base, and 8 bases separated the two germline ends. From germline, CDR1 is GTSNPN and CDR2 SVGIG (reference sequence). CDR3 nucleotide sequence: TGTGCCTGGAGTAAACCGTCGAACACTGAAGCTTTCTTT. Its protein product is CAWSKPSNTEAFF.

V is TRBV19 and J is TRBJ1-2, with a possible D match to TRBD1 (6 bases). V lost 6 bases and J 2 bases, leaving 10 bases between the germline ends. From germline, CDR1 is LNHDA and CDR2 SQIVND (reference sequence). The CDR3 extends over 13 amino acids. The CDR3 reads CASSLQGNYGYTF. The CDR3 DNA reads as TGTGCCAGTAGCTTACAGGGAAACTATGGCTACACCTTC.

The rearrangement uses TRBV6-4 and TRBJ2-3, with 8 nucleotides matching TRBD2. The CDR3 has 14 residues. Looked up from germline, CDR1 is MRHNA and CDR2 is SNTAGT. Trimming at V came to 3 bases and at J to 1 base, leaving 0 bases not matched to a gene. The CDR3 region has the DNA TGTGCCAGCAGTGAGCGGGGGGGCACAGATACGCAGTATTTT. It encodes CASSERGGTDTQYF.

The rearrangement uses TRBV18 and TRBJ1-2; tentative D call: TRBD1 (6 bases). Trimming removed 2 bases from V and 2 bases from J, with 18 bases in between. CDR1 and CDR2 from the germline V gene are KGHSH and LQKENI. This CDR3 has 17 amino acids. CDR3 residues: CASSPYLLTGQNYGYTF. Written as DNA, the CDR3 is TGTGCCAGCTCACCATATTTGTTAACAGGGCAAAACTATGGCTACACCTTC.

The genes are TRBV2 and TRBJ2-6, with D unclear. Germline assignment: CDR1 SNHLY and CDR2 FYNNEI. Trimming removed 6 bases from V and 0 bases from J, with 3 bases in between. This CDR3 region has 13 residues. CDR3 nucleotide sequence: TGTGCCAGCAGCGGCTCTGGGGCCAACGTCCTGACTTTC. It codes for CASSGSGANVLTF. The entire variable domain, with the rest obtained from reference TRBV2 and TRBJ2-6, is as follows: EPEVTQTPSHQVTQMGQEVILRCVPISNHLYFYWYRQILGQKVEFLVSFYNNEISEKSEIFDDQFSVERPDGSNFTLKIRSTKLEDSAMYFCASSGSGANVLTFGAGSRLTVL.

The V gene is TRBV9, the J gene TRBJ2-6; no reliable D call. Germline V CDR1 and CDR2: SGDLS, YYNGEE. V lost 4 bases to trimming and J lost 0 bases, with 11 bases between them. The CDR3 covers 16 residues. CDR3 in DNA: TGTGCCAGCAGCTCTAGTCCCATCTCTGGGGCCAACGTCCTGACTTTC. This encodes CASSSSPISGANVLTF.

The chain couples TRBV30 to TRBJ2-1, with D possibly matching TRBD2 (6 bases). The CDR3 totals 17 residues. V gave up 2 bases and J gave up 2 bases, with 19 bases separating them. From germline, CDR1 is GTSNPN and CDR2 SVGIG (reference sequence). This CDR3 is CAWSFERVSGTYNEQFF. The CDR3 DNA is TGTGCCTGGAGTTTTGAGCGGGTTAGCGGCACCTACAATGAGCAGTTCTTC.

CDR3 DNA: TGTGCCAGCAGCTTAGGGGACAGGGTTTCTTTCTTT. This translates into CASSLGDRVSFF. J is TRBJ1-1 and V is TRBV7-9, with 9 bases fitting TRBD1. This CDR3 has 12 amino acids. The J segment lost 12 bases and the V segment lost 1 base, leaving 3 bases of the junction unmatched. The germline V gene encodes CDR1 SEHNR and CDR2 FQNEAQ (reference sequence).

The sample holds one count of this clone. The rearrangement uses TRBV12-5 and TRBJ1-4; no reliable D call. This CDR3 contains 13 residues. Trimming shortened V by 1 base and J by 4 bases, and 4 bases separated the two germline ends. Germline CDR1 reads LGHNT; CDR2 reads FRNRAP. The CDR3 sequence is CASGLDFNEKLFF. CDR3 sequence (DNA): TGTGCTAGTGGTTTGGACTTTAATGAAAAACTGTTTTTT.

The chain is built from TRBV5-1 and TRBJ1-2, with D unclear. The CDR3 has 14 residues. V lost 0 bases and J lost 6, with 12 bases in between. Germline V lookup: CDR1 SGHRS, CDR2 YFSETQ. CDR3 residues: CASSLATISNGYTF. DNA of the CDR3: TGCGCCAGCAGCTTGGCGACGATTTCAAATGGCTACACCTTC.

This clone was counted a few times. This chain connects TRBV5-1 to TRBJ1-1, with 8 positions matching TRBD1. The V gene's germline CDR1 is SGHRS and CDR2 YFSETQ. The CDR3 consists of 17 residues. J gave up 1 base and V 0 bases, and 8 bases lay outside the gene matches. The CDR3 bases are TGCGCCAGCAGCTTGGGGCAGACAGGGGAGGGGAACACTGAAGCTTTCTTT. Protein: CASSLGQTGEGNTEAFF.

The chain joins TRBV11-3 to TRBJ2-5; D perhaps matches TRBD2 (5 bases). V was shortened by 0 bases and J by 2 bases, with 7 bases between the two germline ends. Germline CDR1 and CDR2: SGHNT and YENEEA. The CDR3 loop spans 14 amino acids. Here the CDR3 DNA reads TGTGCCAGCAGCTTAGACAGCGGACAAGAGACCCAGTACTTC. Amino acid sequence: CASSLDSGQETQYF.

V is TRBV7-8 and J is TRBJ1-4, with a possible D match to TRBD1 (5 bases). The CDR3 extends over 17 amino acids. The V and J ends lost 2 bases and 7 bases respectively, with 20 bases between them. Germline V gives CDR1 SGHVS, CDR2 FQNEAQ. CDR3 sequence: CASSLKRGSPRAEKLFF. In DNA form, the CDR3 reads TGTGCCAGCAGCTTAAAAAGGGGCTCCCCCCGGGCTGAAAAACTGTTTTTT.

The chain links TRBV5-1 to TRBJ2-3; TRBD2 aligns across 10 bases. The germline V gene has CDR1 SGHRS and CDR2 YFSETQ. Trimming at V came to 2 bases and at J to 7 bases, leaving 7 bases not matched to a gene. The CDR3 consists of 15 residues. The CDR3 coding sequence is TGCGCCAGCAGCTTTAGCGGGGGGTCCCCATATACGCAGTATTTT. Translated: CASSFSGGSPYTQYF.

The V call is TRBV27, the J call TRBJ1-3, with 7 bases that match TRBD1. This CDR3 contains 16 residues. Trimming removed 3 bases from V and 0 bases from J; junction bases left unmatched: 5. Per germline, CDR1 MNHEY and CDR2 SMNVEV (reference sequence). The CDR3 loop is CASSLYGTASGNTIYF. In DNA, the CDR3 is TGTGCCAGCAGTTTGTATGGGACAGCCTCTGGAAACACCATATATTTT.

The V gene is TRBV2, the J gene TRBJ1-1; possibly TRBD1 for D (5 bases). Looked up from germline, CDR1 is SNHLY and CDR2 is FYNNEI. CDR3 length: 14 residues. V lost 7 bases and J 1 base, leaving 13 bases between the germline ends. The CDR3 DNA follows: TGTGCCAGCACTGGGGACTGGGGGAACACTGAAGCTTTCTTT. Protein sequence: CASTGDWGNTEAFF.

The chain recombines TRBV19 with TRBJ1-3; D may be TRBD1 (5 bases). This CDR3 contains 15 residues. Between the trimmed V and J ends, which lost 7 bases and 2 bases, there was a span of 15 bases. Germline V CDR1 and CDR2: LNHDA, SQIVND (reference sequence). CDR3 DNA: TGTGCCAGTACCATCCTATGGGGGGCTGGAAACACCATATATTTT. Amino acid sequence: CASTILWGAGNTIYF.